A single sample gave rise to the 8 T cell receptor beta chains below, sequenced in a study of cytomegalovirus exposure and HLA in healthy donors. PCR was performed using 60 Vbeta and 13 Jbeta primers. Profiled with immunoSEQ multiplex PCR; TCRdb holds only in-frame clones, not every one. Of roughly 150,000 clones listed, 85% are singletons. Material: PBMCs. The receptors shown here come from a boy aged 2 to 10 in good health and CMV-seronegative.

This chain uses TRBV4-1 with TRBJ1-2, with TRBD1 as a possible D gene (5 bases). Trimming pared 0 bases from V and 4 bases from J, leaving 9 bases between. From germline, CDR1 is MGHRA and CDR2 YSYEKL. The CDR3 covers 14 residues. The CDR3: CASSQEGHGYGYTF. In nucleotides, the CDR3 is TGCGCCAGCAGCCAAGAAGGACACGGCTATGGCTACACCTTC.

This chain connects TRBV5-8 to TRBJ1-2; D is undetermined. The CDR3 length is 15 residues. Between the trimmed V and J ends, which lost 5 bases and 0 bases, there was a span of 14 bases. Per germline, CDR1 SGHTS and CDR2 YDEGEE. As DNA, the CDR3 is TGTGCCAGCAGGCCTTTGGTTCAGTCTAACTATGGCTACACCTTC. As protein: CASRPLVQSNYGYTF.

This clone has just a few counts. The chain recombines TRBV4-1 with TRBJ2-1, with D perhaps matching TRBD1 (6 bases). The length of the CDR3 is 16 residues. V was clipped by 2 bases and J by 0 bases, with 11 bases between them. Per germline, CDR1 MGHRA and CDR2 YSYEKL. The CDR3 reads CASSQQGLSSYNEQFF. The DNA for the CDR3 is TGCGCCAGCAGCCAACAGGGGTTGAGCTCCTACAATGAGCAGTTCTTC.

This clone occurred once. V usage is TRBV11-2 and J usage is TRBJ2-5; a weak D match, TRBD2 (6 bases). CDR3 size: 15 residues. V lost 2 bases and J lost 2, with 12 bases in between. The germline CDR1 and CDR2 sequences are SGHAT and FQNNGV. CDR3 sequence reads: CASSLFSGWQETQYF. Written as DNA, the CDR3 is TGTGCCAGCAGCTTATTTAGCGGCTGGCAAGAGACCCAGTACTTC. The whole variable domain, remainder taken from reference TRBV11-2 and TRBJ2-5, is EAGVAQSPRYKIIEKRQSVAFWCNPISGHATLYWYQQILGQGPKLLIQFQNNGVVDDSQLPKDRFSAERLKGVDSTLKIQPAKLEDSAVYLCASSLFSGWQETQYFGPGTRLLVL.

V gene TRBV18 combines with J gene TRBJ2-3; 12 bases map to TRBD2. This CDR3 comprises 17 residues. Germline V gene data show CDR1 as KGHSH and CDR2 as LQKENI. With V trimmed by 3 bases and J by 6 bases, 10 bases remained unmatched. The CDR3 protein is CASSPKRLAGVADTQYF. CDR3 in DNA: TGTGCCAGCTCACCGAAACGACTAGCGGGAGTTGCGGATACGCAGTATTTT.

The chain combines TRBV5-1 with TRBJ1-2; TRBD1 matches 10 bases. CDR3 length equals 14 residues. V was clipped by 6 bases and J by 7 bases; unmatched bases: 9. Germline CDR1 reads SGHRS; CDR2 reads YFSETQ. CDR3 amino acids: CASNPTGGAGGYTF. CDR3 nucleotide sequence: TGCGCCAGCAACCCGACAGGGGGCGCGGGTGGCTACACCTTC.

This clone came up a few times. CDR3 loop: CASSYRGSPGNTIYF. The DNA for the CDR3 is TGTGCCAGCAGTTACAGGGGCTCCCCTGGAAACACCATATATTTT. The V gene is TRBV6-6, the J gene TRBJ1-3; D may be TRBD1 (5 bases). CDR3 size: 15 residues. Germline CDR1 is MNHNY and CDR2 is SVGAGI (reference sequence). V dropped 2 bases and J dropped 2 bases, with 10 bases sitting between them.

V gene TRBV19 combines with J gene TRBJ2-2; D call uncertain. The V gene lost 3 bases and the J gene lost 4 bases, with 6 bases spanning the gap. The CDR3 extends over 13 amino acids. The germline V gene has CDR1 LNHDA and CDR2 SQIVND (reference sequence). The chain's CDR3 is CASSISPTGELFF. The DNA of the CDR3 is TGTGCCAGTAGTATTAGTCCCACCGGGGAGCTGTTTTTT.